This section outlines one TCR beta chain sequence together with its context. The germline gene is not matched at one end of the junction; a read error may be the cause. The CDR3 runs 18 residues. Time point indicated: longitudinal time-point 3. These data are taken from a study of neurological immune-mediated disorders. TCRdb itself ran the 5' RACE reads through MiXCR, one entry per CDR3 protein. The sample lists approximately 47,000 distinct CDR3 sequences, 13% occurring once. J is TRBJ2-3 and V is TRBV12-3 or TRBV12-4; 10 bases align to TRBD2. Sequences were obtained from PBMCs. The sequence came from a man aged 30-40 years in good health. Written as DNA, the CDR3 is TGTCCCAGCAGCCACATTCCACTTACTAGCGGGACGGGAGATACGCAGTATTTT. It specifies CPSSHIPLTSGTGDTQYF.